A selection of T cell receptor beta chains follows, all from one sample in a study of Ad26.COV2.S vaccination and SARS-CoV-2 variants. TCRdb keeps only in-frame clones here, not all; method: immunoSEQ multiplex PCR. The table has about 400,000 clones, 83% seen once; the top ten hold just under 7.5%. This sample comprised peripheral blood, obtained in a trial of Ad26.COV2.S vaccine versus placebo. All receptors derive from a person aged 18-60 years who received the Ad26.COV2.S COVID-19 vaccine or a placebo. CDR3s include the opening cysteine and the closing phenylalanine or tryptophan.

j_call v_call cdr3_aa
TRBJ1-2 TRBV5-6 CASSLEGTVRYGYTF
TRBJ1-1 TRBV19 CASSIGTGFSGTEAFF
TRBJ1-5 TRBV4-1 CASSQDFFPQPQHF
TRBJ1-2 TRBV5-1 CASSWGEYGYTF
TRBJ1-1 TRBV11-3 CASSSSWGQGVGVGEAFF
TRBJ2-5 TRBV18 CASSPQGELAGAETQYF
TRBJ1-2 TRBV7-2 CASSREGEDGYTF
TRBJ1-1 TRBV4-2 CASSGTLNTEAFF
TRBJ1-5 TRBV7-2 CASSVNGGLNQPQHF
TRBJ2-6 TRBV3-1/TRBV3-2 CASRPGDGSSGANVLTF
TRBJ2-1 TRBV19 CASRPGGAYREQFF
TRBJ2-3 TRBV5-5 CASSFSSSTDTQYF
TRBJ1-1 TRBV7-6 CASSLQFGTEAFF
TRBJ1-1 TRBV2 CASTQDRTEAFF
TRBJ2-1 TRBV9 CASSVGDRVPTNEQFF
TRBJ1-2 TRBV6-5 CASTHGNLANYGYTF
TRBJ2-1 TRBV7-2 CASRRTSGGANEQFF
TRBJ1-1 TRBV9 CASSLEGGDTEAFF
TRBJ1-2 TRBV13 CASSLYPRRAGGYTF
TRBJ1-1 TRBV6-6 CASRTGQGNTEAFF